The following is a T cell receptor beta chain sequence with its context. Its antigen remains unknown. The data stem from a study of cytomegalovirus exposure and HLA in healthy donors. Study at large: Among the roughly 430 genotyped donors, 70% to 85% were placed in the Caucasian-associated ancestry cluster. Whole-study findings and limits: Some V segments could not be told apart, so they were left out, TRBV6-2 and TRBV6-3 among them. Reportedly, TCR beta sequences accurately predicted HLA-A and HLA-B alleles in most subjects.

The PCR ran on 60 Vbeta and 13 Jbeta primers. Clones were read by immunoSEQ multiplex PCR, and TCRdb kept only the in-frame ones, dropping some. This table has approximately 130,000 clones, about three quarters appearing once. CDR3 length: 15 amino acids. Trimming cost V 7 bases and J 5 bases; bases outside gene matches: 13. The germline CDR1 and CDR2 sequences are MNHNS and SASEGT. The source material was PBMCs. J is TRBJ2-7 and V is TRBV6-1; TRBD1 aligns across 8 bases. This TCR was sampled from a woman aged 40 to 50 in good health and CMV-seronegative. DNA of the CDR3: TGTGCCAGCACCAATTGGGCCAGGGGGCGCGACGAGCAGTACTTC. Its translation is CASTNWARGRDEQYF.